This T cell receptor (beta chain) was captured by sequencing in a study of cytomegalovirus exposure and HLA in healthy donors. Trimming removed 7 bases from V and 0 bases from J; junction bases left unmatched: 2. Per the germline V gene, CDR1 is SQVTM and CDR2 is ANQGSEA. There are 13 residues in the CDR3. Study-wide results and caveats: The authors excluded some V segments, including TRBV6-2 and TRBV6-3, as indistinguishable. The study recorded 150 to 200 TCR beta chains that were cytomegalovirus-associated. Most of the CMV-associated TCR beta chains (in a later analysis) appeared to be HLA-restricted.

Nominal health characterized the donors when sampled, though unrecorded immune exposures were likely. The PCR employed 60 Vbeta primers together with 13 Jbeta primers. Profiling relied on immunoSEQ multiplex PCR, and the TCRdb table lists in-frame clones only, not all of them. The sample has 87,000 or so clones; 77% are singletons. Concerning this clone itself: Its antigen is currently unknown.

The clonotype comes from a woman between 35 and 50 years old in good health and CMV-seronegative. The sequencing input was PBMCs. This chain joins TRBV29-1 and TRBJ1-2; 10 positions match TRBD1. CDR3 loop: CSGGTGANYGYTF. As DNA, the CDR3 is TGCAGCGGCGGGACAGGGGCTAACTATGGCTACACCTTC.